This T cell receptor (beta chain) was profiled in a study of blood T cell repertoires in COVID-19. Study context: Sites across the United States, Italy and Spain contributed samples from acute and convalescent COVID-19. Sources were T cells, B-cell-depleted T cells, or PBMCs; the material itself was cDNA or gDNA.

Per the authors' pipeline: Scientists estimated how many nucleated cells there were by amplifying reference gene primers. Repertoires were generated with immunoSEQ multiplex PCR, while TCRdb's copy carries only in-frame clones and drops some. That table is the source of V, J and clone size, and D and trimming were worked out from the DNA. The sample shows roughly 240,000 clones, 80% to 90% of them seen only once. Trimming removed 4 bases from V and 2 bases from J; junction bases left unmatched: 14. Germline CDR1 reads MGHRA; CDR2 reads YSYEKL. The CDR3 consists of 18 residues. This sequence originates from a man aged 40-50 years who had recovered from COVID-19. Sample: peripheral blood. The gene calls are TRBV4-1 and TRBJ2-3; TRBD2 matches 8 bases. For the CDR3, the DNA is TGCGCCAGCAGCCCCACATATCCGGGCGGGGGGCCCACAGATACGCAGTATTTT. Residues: CASSPTYPGGGPTDTQYF.